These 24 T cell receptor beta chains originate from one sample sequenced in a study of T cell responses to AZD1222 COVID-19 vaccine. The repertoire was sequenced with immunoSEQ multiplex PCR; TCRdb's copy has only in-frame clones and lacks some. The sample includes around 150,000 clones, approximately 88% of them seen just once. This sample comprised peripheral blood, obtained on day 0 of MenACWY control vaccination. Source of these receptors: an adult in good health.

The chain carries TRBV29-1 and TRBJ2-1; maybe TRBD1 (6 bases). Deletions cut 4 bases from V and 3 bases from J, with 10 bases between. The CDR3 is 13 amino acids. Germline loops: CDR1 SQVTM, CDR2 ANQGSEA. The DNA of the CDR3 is TGCAGCGTTGGGGGGACACTCTACAATGAGCAGTTCTTC. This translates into CSVGGTLYNEQFF.

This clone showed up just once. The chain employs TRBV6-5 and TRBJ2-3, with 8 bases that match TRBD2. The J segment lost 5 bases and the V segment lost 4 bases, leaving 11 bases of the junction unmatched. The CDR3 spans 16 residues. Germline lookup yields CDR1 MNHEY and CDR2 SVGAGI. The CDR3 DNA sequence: TGTGCCAGCAGTTCCCCATACGGGGGGGCCGGAGATACGCAGTATTTT. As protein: CASSSPYGGAGDTQYF.

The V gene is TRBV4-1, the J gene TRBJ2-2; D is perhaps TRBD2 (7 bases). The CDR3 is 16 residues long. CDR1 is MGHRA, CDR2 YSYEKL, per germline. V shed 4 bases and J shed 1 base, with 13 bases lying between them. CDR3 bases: TGCGCCAGCAGCCGGGGGCTAGCGGAGAACACCGGGGAGCTGTTTTTT. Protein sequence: CASSRGLAENTGELFF.

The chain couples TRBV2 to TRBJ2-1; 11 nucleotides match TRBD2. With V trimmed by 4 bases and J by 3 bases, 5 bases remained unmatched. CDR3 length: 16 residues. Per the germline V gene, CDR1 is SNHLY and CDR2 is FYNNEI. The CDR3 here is CASSGLAGNVYNEQFF. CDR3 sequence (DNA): TGTGCCAGCAGTGGACTAGCGGGAAACGTCTACAATGAGCAGTTCTTC.

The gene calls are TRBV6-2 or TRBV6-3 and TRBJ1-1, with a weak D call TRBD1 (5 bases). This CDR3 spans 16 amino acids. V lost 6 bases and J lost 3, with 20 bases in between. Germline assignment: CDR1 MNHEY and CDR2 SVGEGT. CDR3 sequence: CASSDAGARWDTEAFF. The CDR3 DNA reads TGTGCCAGCAGCGACGCCGGGGCGCGATGGGACACTGAAGCTTTCTTT.

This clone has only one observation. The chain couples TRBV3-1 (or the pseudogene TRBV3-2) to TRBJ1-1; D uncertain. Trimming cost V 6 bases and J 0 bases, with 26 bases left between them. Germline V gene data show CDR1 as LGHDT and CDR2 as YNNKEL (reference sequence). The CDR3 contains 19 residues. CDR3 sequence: CASSHKPQEGGEVNTEAFF. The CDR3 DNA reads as TGTGCCAGCAGTCACAAACCGCAGGAAGGAGGAGAGGTGAACACTGAAGCTTTCTTT.

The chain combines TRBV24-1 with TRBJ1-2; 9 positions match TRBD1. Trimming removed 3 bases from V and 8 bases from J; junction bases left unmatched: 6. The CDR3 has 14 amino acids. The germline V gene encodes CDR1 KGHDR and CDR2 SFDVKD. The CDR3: CATSDRGQGRGYTF. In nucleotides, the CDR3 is TGTGCCACCAGTGATCGGGGACAGGGCAGGGGCTACACCTTC.

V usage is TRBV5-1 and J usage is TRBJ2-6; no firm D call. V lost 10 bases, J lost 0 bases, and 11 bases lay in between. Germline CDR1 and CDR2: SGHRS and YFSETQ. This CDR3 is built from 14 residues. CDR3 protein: CACGLASGANVLTF. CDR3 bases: TGCGCCTGTGGGCTGGCCTCTGGGGCCAACGTCCTGACTTTC. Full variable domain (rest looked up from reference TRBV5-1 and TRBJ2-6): KAGVTQTPRYLIKTRGQQVTLSCSPISGHRSVSWYQQTPGQGLQFLFEYFSETQRNKGNFPGRFSGRQFSNSRSEMNVSTLELGDSALYLCACGLASGANVLTFGAGSRLTVL.

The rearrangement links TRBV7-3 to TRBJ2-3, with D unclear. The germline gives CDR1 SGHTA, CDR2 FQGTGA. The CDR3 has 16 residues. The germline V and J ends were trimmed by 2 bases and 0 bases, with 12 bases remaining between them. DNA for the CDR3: TGTGCCAGCAGCTTACAACCAGACTCTAGCACAGATACGCAGTATTTT. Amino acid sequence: CASSLQPDSSTDTQYF.

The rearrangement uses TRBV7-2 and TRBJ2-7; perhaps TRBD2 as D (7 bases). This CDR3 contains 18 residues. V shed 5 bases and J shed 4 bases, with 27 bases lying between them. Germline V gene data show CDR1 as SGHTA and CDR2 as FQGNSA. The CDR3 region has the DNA TGTGCCAGCAGCCCTCGTGGAGGGGGGGGCAGGCCCGTATACGAGCAGTACTTC. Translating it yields CASSPRGGGGRPVYEQYF.

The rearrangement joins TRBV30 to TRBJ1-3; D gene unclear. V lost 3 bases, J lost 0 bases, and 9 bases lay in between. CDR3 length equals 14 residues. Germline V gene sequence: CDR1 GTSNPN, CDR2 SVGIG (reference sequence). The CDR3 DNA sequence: TGTGCCTGGAGCCCGGACCCCTCTGGAAACACCATATATTTT. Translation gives CAWSPDPSGNTIYF. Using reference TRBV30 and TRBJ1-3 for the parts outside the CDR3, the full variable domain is SQTIHQWPATLVQPVGSPLSLECTVEGTSNPNLYWYRQAAGRGLQLLFYSVGIGQISSEVPQNLSASRPQDRQFILSSKKLLLSDSGFYLCAWSPDPSGNTIYFGEGSWLTVV.

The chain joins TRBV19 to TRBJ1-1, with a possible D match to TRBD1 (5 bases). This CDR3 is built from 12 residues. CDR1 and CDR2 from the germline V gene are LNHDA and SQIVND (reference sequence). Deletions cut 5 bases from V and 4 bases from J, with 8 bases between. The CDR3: CASSPGRTEAFF. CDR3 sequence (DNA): TGTGCCAGTAGTCCAGGGCGCACTGAAGCTTTCTTT.

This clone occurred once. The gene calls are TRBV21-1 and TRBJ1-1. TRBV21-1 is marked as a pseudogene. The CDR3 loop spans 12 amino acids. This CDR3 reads CAGGRMDTEAFF. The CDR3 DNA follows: TGTGCCGGCGGAAGGATGGACACTGAAGCTTTCTTT.

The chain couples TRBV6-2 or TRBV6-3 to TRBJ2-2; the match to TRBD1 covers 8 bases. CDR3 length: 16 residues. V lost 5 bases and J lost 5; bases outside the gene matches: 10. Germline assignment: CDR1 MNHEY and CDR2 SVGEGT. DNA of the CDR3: TGTGCCAGCAGTCTAAGGGACAGGAGGACTACCGGGGAGCTGTTTTTT. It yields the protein CASSLRDRRTTGELFF.

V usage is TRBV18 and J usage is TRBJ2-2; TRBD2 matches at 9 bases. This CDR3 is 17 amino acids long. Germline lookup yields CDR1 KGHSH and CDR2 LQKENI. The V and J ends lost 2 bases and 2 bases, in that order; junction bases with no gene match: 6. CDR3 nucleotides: TGTGCCAGCTCACCATCCGCGGGAGGGCTCAACACCGGGGAGCTGTTTTTT. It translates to CASSPSAGGLNTGELFF.

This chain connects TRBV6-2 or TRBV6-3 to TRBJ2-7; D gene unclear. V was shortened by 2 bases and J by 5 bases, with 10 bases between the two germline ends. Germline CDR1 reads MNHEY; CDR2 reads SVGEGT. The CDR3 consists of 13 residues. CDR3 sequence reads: CASSYLLRNEQYF. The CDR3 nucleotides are TGTGCCAGCAGTTACCTCTTAAGGAACGAGCAGTACTTC.

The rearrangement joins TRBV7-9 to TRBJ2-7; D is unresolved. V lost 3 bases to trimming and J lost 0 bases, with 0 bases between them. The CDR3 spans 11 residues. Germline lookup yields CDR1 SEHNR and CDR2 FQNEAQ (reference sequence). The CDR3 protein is CASSFSYEQYF. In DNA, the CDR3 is TGTGCCAGCAGCTTCTCCTACGAGCAGTACTTC.

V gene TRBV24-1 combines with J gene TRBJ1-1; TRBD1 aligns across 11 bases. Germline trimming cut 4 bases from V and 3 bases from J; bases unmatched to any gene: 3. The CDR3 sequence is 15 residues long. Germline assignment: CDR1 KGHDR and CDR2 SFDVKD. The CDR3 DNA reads TGTGCCACCAGTGAAACGGGACAGGGGGACACTGAAGCTTTCTTT. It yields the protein CATSETGQGDTEAFF.

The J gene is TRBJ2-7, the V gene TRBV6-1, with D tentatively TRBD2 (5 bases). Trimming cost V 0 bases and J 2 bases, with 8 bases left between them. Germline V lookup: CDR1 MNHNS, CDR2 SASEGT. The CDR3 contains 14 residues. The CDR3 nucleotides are TGTGCCAGCAGTGAAGCATGGAGGACCTACGAGCAGTACTTC. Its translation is CASSEAWRTYEQYF.

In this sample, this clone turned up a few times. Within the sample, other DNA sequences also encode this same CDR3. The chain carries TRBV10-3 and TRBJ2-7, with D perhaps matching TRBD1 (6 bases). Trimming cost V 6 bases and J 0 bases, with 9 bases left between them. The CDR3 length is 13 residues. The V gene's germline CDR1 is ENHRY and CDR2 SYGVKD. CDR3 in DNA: TGTGCCATCAGGGACAGCTCCTCCTACGAGCAGTACTTC. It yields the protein CAIRDSSSYEQYF.

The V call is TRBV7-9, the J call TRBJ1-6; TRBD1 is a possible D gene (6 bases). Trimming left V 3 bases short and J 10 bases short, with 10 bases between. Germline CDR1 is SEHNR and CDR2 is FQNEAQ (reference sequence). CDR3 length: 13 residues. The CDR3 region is CASSFQGQSPLHF. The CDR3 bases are TGTGCCAGCAGCTTCCAGGGACAATCACCCCTCCACTTT.

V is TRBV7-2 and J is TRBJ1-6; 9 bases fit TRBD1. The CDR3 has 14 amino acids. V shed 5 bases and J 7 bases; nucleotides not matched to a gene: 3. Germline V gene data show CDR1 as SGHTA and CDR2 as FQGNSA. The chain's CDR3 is CASSGDRANSPLHF. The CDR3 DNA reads TGTGCCAGCAGCGGGGACAGGGCAAATTCACCCCTCCACTTT.

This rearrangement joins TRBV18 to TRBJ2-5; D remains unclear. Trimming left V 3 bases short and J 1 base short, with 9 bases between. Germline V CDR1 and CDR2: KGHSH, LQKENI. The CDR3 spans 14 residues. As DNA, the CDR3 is TGTGCCAGCTCACCCCTTGCGTCCCAAGAGACCCAGTACTTC. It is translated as CASSPLASQETQYF.

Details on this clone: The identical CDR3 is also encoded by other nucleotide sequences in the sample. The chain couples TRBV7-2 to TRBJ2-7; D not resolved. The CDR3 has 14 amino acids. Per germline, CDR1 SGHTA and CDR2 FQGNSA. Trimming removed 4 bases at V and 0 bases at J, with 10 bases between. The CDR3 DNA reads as TGTGCCAGCAGCTGGGGTAGGAGCTCCTACGAGCAGTACTTC. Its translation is CASSWGRSSYEQYF.